The source of this TCR beta chain is a study of T cells after yellow fever vaccination. Findings of the study overall: The study re-detected most primary-vaccination clones after the booster (96% CD4, around 90% CD8). Clonotype sharing between CD4 and CD8 compartments was small. There was a possibility that FACS-sorted repertoires contained abundant clonotypes contaminating from the bulk population.

For TCR, cDNA came from 5'RACE template switching, which added a universal primer site and UMIs. TCRdb reprocessed the 5' RACE reads via MiXCR and lists one record per CDR3 protein. The sample consists of roughly 150,000 distinct CDR3 sequences, 6% to 7.5% of them appearing once. Many counts were recorded for this clonotype. Its antigen is currently unknown. This sequence was found in a man aged 18-30 years who received the YFV17D yellow fever vaccine. The sequenced sample was CD4+ T cells sorted from PBMCs, obtained 5 days after the first yellow fever vaccination.

CDR3: CSVGTLAKNIQYF. The CDR3 region has the DNA TGCAGCGTTGGGACTCTAGCCAAAAACATTCAGTACTTC. This chain joins TRBV29-1 and TRBJ2-4, with a weak D call TRBD2 (5 bases). V lost 4 bases to trimming and J lost 0 bases, with 7 bases between them. Germline lookup yields CDR1 SQVTM and CDR2 ANQGSEA. The CDR3 contains 13 residues. The whole variable domain, remainder taken from reference TRBV29-1 and TRBJ2-4, is SAVISQKPSRDICQRGTSLTIQCQVDSQVTMMFWYRQQPGQSLTLIATANQGSEATYESGFVIDKFPISRPNLTFSTLTVSNMSPEDSSIYLCSVGTLAKNIQYFGAGTRLSVL.